This entry lists 31 T cell receptor beta chains sequenced from one sample in a study of blood T cell repertoires in COVID-19. The data were produced by immunoSEQ multiplex PCR, yet TCRdb's version contains in-frame clones alone and is incomplete. The table records 50,000 to 60,000 clones, approximately 88% of them present only once. Sequencing input: peripheral blood. These receptor sequences come from a man aged 40-50 years with COVID-19, enrolled during active disease.

The genes are TRBV5-1 and TRBJ2-3, with unresolved D. Trimming pared 0 bases from V and 4 bases from J, leaving 6 bases between. The CDR3 totals 13 residues. Germline V gene sequence: CDR1 SGHRS, CDR2 YFSETQ. CDR3 amino acids: CASSLGGADTQYF. In DNA form, the CDR3 reads TGCGCCAGCAGCTTGGGAGGAGCAGATACGCAGTATTTT.

V is TRBV7-9 and J is TRBJ2-1; 10 bases align to TRBD1. V shed 1 base and J 10 bases; nucleotides not matched to a gene: 7. The germline V gene has CDR1 SEHNR and CDR2 FQNEAQ (reference sequence). The CDR3 runs 15 residues. As DNA, the CDR3 is TGTGCCAGCAGCTTAGGAGGGACAGGGGCGTGGGAGCAGTTCTTC. Its translation is CASSLGGTGAWEQFF.

The chain recombines TRBV2 with TRBJ2-3, with 11 bases that match TRBD2. With 7 bases clipped from V and 4 bases from J, the junction kept 7 bases outside the gene matches. From germline, CDR1 is SNHLY and CDR2 FYNNEI. This CDR3 comprises 15 residues. In nucleotides, the CDR3 is TGTGCCAGCACCTCCGGGACTAGCGGTTCAGATACGCAGTATTTT. Translated: CASTSGTSGSDTQYF.

The V gene is TRBV7-9, the J gene TRBJ2-1; 8 bases match TRBD2. CDR3 length: 16 residues. From germline, CDR1 is SEHNR and CDR2 FQNEAQ (reference sequence). V lost 6 bases and J lost 4; bases outside the gene matches: 11. The CDR3 region has the DNA TGTGCCAGCAGTCGTGGGTTGGGACTAGGATACAATGAGCAGTTCTTC. Its protein product is CASSRGLGLGYNEQFF.

The chain couples TRBV5-1 to TRBJ2-2; weak D call: TRBD2 (5 bases). Per germline, CDR1 SGHRS and CDR2 YFSETQ. The CDR3 is made up of 14 amino acids. Between the trimmed V and J ends, which lost 1 base and 7 bases, there was a span of 11 bases. Here the CDR3 reads CASSLIGDVGELFF. DNA of the CDR3: TGCGCCAGCAGCTTGATCGGGGATGTCGGGGAGCTGTTTTTT.

The chain links TRBV29-1 to TRBJ1-1, with D possibly TRBD1 on 6 matching bases. Germline values: CDR1 SQVTM, CDR2 ANQGSEA. This CDR3 spans 13 amino acids. The ends were cut back, 2 bases at V and 6 bases at J, with 13 bases in the middle. This CDR3 is CSVEQDRRPEAFF. The CDR3 DNA reads TGCAGCGTTGAACAGGACAGAAGACCTGAAGCTTTCTTT.

This chain uses TRBV7-9 with TRBJ2-3, with TRBD2 identical over 9 bases. The CDR3 covers 17 residues. Germline CDR1 is SEHNR and CDR2 is FQNEAQ (reference sequence). V shed 5 bases and J 3 bases; nucleotides not matched to a gene: 12. DNA for the CDR3: TGTGCCAGCAGCCCACCGCGGGGTAGCGGGAGAACAGATACGCAGTATTTT. Residues: CASSPPRGSGRTDTQYF. Full variable domain (rest looked up from reference TRBV7-9 and TRBJ2-3): DTGVSQNPRHKITKRGQNVTFRCDPISEHNRLYWYRQTLGQGPEFLTYFQNEAQLEKSRLLSDRFSAERPKGSFSTLEIQRTEQGDSAMYLCASSPPRGSGRTDTQYFGPGTRLTVL.

The DNA of the CDR3 is TGTGCCAGCAGCTTAGGGGGGGGCGAAGCTTTCTTT. Encoded protein: CASSLGGGEAFF. The chain is built from TRBV7-9 and TRBJ1-1; D may be TRBD1 (6 bases). CDR3 length equals 12 residues. Trimming left V 1 base short and J 8 bases short, with 8 bases between. The germline V gene has CDR1 SEHNR and CDR2 FQNEAQ (reference sequence). The full variable domain, with the rest looked up from reference TRBV7-9 and TRBJ1-1, is DTGVSQNPRHKITKRGQNVTFRCDPISEHNRLYWYRQTLGQGPEFLTYFQNEAQLEKSRLLSDRFSAERPKGSFSTLEIQRTEQGDSAMYLCASSLGGGEAFFGQGTRLTVV.

The CDR3 coding sequence is TGTGCCTGGATCCCTAAAGGGGGTCGTAACTATGGCTACACCTTC. It specifies CAWIPKGGRNYGYTF. The rearrangement joins TRBV30 to TRBJ1-2; tentatively, D is TRBD1 (6 bases). This CDR3 contains 15 residues. The germline gives CDR1 GTSNPN, CDR2 SVGIG (reference sequence). The V gene lost 4 bases and the J gene lost 1 base, with 16 bases spanning the gap. The full variable domain, rest sourced from reference TRBV30 and TRBJ1-2, is SQTIHQWPATLVQPVGSPLSLECTVEGTSNPNLYWYRQAAGRGLQLLFYSVGIGQISSEVPQNLSASRPQDRQFILSSKKLLLSDSGFYLCAWIPKGGRNYGYTFGSGTRLTVV.

The rearrangement joins TRBV6-9 to TRBJ1-5, with no clear D. V was cut by 7 bases and J by 4 bases, with 8 bases left in between. The length of the CDR3 is 12 residues. The V gene's germline CDR1 is MNHGY and CDR2 SVAAGI. DNA for the CDR3: TGTGCCAGCATGAGGGTGAATCAGCCCCAGCATTTT. Its translation: CASMRVNQPQHF.

This clone was seen a handful of times. The gene calls are TRBV3-1 (or the pseudogene TRBV3-2) and TRBJ2-1; a possible D gene is TRBD2 (5 bases). Germline V gene lookup returns CDR1 LGHDT and CDR2 YNNKEL (reference sequence). V shed 0 bases and J shed 1 base, with 13 bases lying between them. The CDR3 has 17 residues. CDR3 protein: CASSQDRVAISYNEQFF. In DNA, the CDR3 is TGTGCCAGCAGCCAAGATCGCGTAGCGATTTCCTACAATGAGCAGTTCTTC.

The rearrangement joins TRBV6-4 to TRBJ2-3; tentatively, D is TRBD2 (5 bases). The germline V gene has CDR1 MRHNA and CDR2 SNTAGT. CDR3 length equals 15 residues. V was clipped by 2 bases and J by 0 bases, with 9 bases between them. The CDR3 loop is CASSDTIASTDTQYF. The DNA for the CDR3 is TGTGCCAGCAGTGACACTATAGCGAGCACAGATACGCAGTATTTT.

The chain carries TRBV4-2 and TRBJ2-7; possible D gene TRBD2, 6 bases. CDR1 is LGHNA and CDR2 is YNFKEQ in the germline V gene. This CDR3 spans 14 amino acids. Between the trimmed V and J ends, which lost 0 bases and 4 bases, there was a span of 10 bases. This CDR3 reads CASSQDLGGYEQYF. Here the CDR3 DNA reads TGTGCCAGCAGCCAAGATCTGGGGGGATACGAGCAGTACTTC.

The chain is built from TRBV2 and TRBJ2-1; 11 positions match TRBD1. In germline, CDR1 is SNHLY, CDR2 FYNNEI. Trimming at V came to 6 bases and at J to 3 bases, leaving 4 bases not matched to a gene. CDR3 length: 15 amino acids. CDR3: CASSEGQGGYNEQFF. The CDR3 DNA follows: TGTGCCAGCAGCGAGGGACAGGGGGGCTACAATGAGCAGTTCTTC.

CDR3 protein: CASSLSGLEGYTF. As DNA, the CDR3 is TGTGCCAGCAGTTTATCAGGGTTAGAAGGCTACACCTTC. The J gene is TRBJ1-2, the V gene TRBV12-3 or TRBV12-4; D might be TRBD1 (5 bases). CDR3 size: 13 residues. The ends were cut back, 2 bases at V and 8 bases at J, with 12 bases in the middle.

This chain links TRBV6-5 with TRBJ2-2; no reliable D call. The V gene lost 4 bases and the J gene lost 7 bases, with 7 bases spanning the gap. Germline-derived CDR1 and CDR2 are MNHEY and SVGAGI. The CDR3 sequence is 12 residues long. DNA of the CDR3: TGTGCCAGCAGTTCCCCGGTCGGGGAGCTGTTTTTT. It specifies CASSSPVGELFF.

This clone was detected only once. This rearrangement joins TRBV7-2 to TRBJ2-2; 11 nucleotides agree with TRBD2. The germline V gene encodes CDR1 SGHTA and CDR2 FQGNSA. CDR3 length equals 16 residues. V lost 5 bases, J lost 7 bases, and 9 bases stayed unmatched. CDR3 protein: CASSELTSGIGGELFF. The CDR3 DNA reads TGTGCCAGCAGCGAGTTGACTAGCGGGATAGGCGGGGAGCTGTTTTTT.

The gene calls are TRBV28 and TRBJ1-2, with 8 nucleotides matching TRBD1. The V gene end was trimmed by 7 bases and the J gene end by 4 bases; junction bases not matched to a gene: 5. Per germline, CDR1 MDHEN and CDR2 SYDVKM. The CDR3 spans 13 residues. This CDR3 is CASTMGQVYGYTF. The CDR3 coding sequence is TGTGCCAGCACCATGGGACAGGTCTATGGCTACACCTTC.

The chain links TRBV10-3 to TRBJ1-2, with 10 nucleotides matching TRBD1. Unmatched junction bases numbered 7, after V lost 6 bases and J lost 6 bases. Per germline, CDR1 ENHRY and CDR2 SYGVKD. The CDR3 length is 14 residues. In DNA, the CDR3 is TGTGCCATCAGGGCTTCCGGGACAGGGGATGGCTACACCTTC. This gives the protein CAIRASGTGDGYTF.

The genes are TRBV6-1 and TRBJ2-7, with a tentative D call TRBD2 (6 bases). Looked up from germline, CDR1 is MNHNS and CDR2 is SASEGT. This CDR3 is built from 14 residues. V lost 3 bases and J lost 5, with 14 bases in between. CDR3 loop: CASSERGRQDEQYF. CDR3 bases: TGTGCCAGCAGTGAGCGAGGGAGGCAGGACGAGCAGTACTTC.

The rearrangement links TRBV2 to TRBJ1-6; 7 nucleotides line up with TRBD1. The trim removed 6 bases at V and 9 bases at J, leaving 8 bases unmatched. There are 14 residues in the CDR3. CDR1 and CDR2 (germline): SNHLY, FYNNEI. This CDR3 reads CASRETGERSPLHF. CDR3 nucleotide sequence: TGTGCCAGCAGGGAAACAGGGGAACGTTCACCCCTCCACTTT. Variable domain in full (rest from reference TRBV2 and TRBJ1-6): EPEVTQTPSHQVTQMGQEVILRCVPISNHLYFYWYRQILGQKVEFLVSFYNNEISEKSEIFDDQFSVERPDGSNFTLKIRSTKLEDSAMYFCASRETGERSPLHFGNGTRLTVT.

This sequence joins TRBV6-5 and TRBJ2-1; 10 bases are shared with TRBD2. Per germline, CDR1 MNHEY and CDR2 SVGAGI. CDR3 size: 16 residues. J gave up 6 bases and V 2 bases, and 7 bases lay outside the gene matches. This CDR3 reads CASSYLIAGGGNEQFF. In DNA, the CDR3 is TGTGCCAGCAGTTACCTGATAGCGGGGGGCGGCAATGAGCAGTTCTTC.

J is TRBJ2-1 and V is TRBV19; 9 nucleotides agree with TRBD1. The CDR3 has 17 residues. With V trimmed by 0 bases and J by 4 bases, 7 bases remained unmatched. In germline, CDR1 is LNHDA, CDR2 SQIVND (reference sequence). This CDR3 is CASSIEDRGRVYNEQFF. In DNA form, the CDR3 reads TGTGCCAGTAGTATAGAAGACAGGGGGAGGGTATACAATGAGCAGTTCTTC.

The V gene is TRBV4-2, the J gene TRBJ2-1; D might be TRBD1 (5 bases). CDR3 length: 17 residues. Germline V CDR1 and CDR2: LGHNA, YNFKEQ. V was pared by 0 bases and J by 2 bases, with 14 bases between. CDR3 protein: CASSQDRSLGAYNEQFF. CDR3 sequence (DNA): TGTGCCAGCAGCCAAGACCGGTCGTTAGGGGCCTACAATGAGCAGTTCTTC.

This clone was detected only once. The genes are TRBV29-1 and TRBJ1-4; D gene ambiguous. This CDR3 has 12 residues. Germline V gene data show CDR1 as SQVTM and CDR2 as ANQGSEA. Trimming took off 7 bases at V and 8 bases at J, with 14 bases between the two ends. The CDR3 spells CSGMTGSEKLFF. The DNA for the CDR3 is TGCAGCGGCATGACTGGAAGCGAAAAACTGTTTTTT.

V is TRBV5-1 and J is TRBJ2-1; 11 bases are a match to TRBD1. Losses at the gene ends were 4 bases for V and 8 bases for J; bases not matched to a gene: 5. The CDR3 is made up of 14 amino acids. In germline, CDR1 is SGHRS, CDR2 YFSETQ. CDR3: CASSPGQGAYEQFF. CDR3 coding DNA: TGCGCCAGCAGCCCAGGACAGGGGGCCTATGAGCAGTTCTTC.

The V call is TRBV5-1, the J call TRBJ2-1, with 8 bases lining up with TRBD1. V was clipped by 3 bases and J by 7 bases; unmatched bases: 6. There are 14 residues in the CDR3. Germline values: CDR1 SGHRS, CDR2 YFSETQ. CDR3 DNA: TGCGCCAGCAGCTCGGGACAGGTCGGTAATGAGCAGTTCTTC. Residues: CASSSGQVGNEQFF.

The V call is TRBV24-1, the J call TRBJ1-2; D is undetermined. The CDR3 covers 16 residues. Looked up from germline, CDR1 is KGHDR and CDR2 is SFDVKD. Trimming removed 7 bases from V and 4 bases from J, with 21 bases in between. The CDR3: CATRDLGIPRAYGYTF. The DNA for the CDR3 is TGTGCCACCAGAGACCTGGGCATCCCGAGGGCCTATGGCTACACCTTC.

V and J are TRBV6-5 and TRBJ1-2; no reliable D call. This CDR3 comprises 12 residues. Germline-derived CDR1 and CDR2 are MNHEY and SVGAGI. V dropped 6 bases and J dropped 6 bases, with 11 bases sitting between them. CDR3 residues: CASSIQYHGYTF. The DNA for the CDR3 is TGTGCCAGCAGCATACAGTACCATGGCTACACCTTC.

The CDR3 DNA is TGTGCCACCAGCAGAGATACAGGGCCGGAGACCCAGTACTTC. This codes for CATSRDTGPETQYF. This chain joins TRBV15 and TRBJ2-5; possible D gene TRBD1, 6 bases. The CDR3 runs 14 residues. CDR1 and CDR2 from the germline V gene are LNHNV and YYDKDF (reference sequence). Trimming removed 0 bases from V and 5 bases from J, with 10 bases in between.

The V and J genes are TRBV2 and TRBJ1-2, with 7 bases fitting TRBD1. Germline CDR1 SNHLY, CDR2 FYNNEI. After removal of 7 bases from V and 0 bases from J, the junction contained 5 bases not matched to a gene. The CDR3 has 14 residues. The CDR3 region is CASKEGAANYGYTF. As DNA, the CDR3 is TGTGCCAGCAAGGAGGGGGCTGCTAACTATGGCTACACCTTC.